This TCR beta chain appears in the sequencing data of a study of blood T cell repertoires in COVID-19. Study-level information: Acute and convalescent COVID-19 samples came from the United States, Italy and Spain.

The CDR3 contains 15 residues. Trimming shortened V by 0 bases and J by 4 bases, and 12 bases separated the two germline ends. Germline lookup yields CDR1 MNHEY and CDR2 SVGAGI. This table comes from immunoSEQ multiplex PCR, and its TCRdb copy is limited to in-frame clones, with some not included. There are tens of thousands of clones in the sample; around 83% occur only once, and under 8% lies in the top ten. The TCR sequence derives from a human donor in a cohort sampled during active COVID-19. V gene TRBV6-5 combines with J gene TRBJ2-5, with a tentative D call TRBD1 (6 bases). The material sequenced was peripheral blood. CDR3 region: CASSYSWTVRETQYF. The CDR3, as DNA: TGTGCCAGCAGTTACTCGTGGACAGTACGAGAGACCCAGTACTTC.